The T cell receptor (beta chain) described here comes from a study of identical twins. Study-level points and caveats: Low generation-probability sequences were in excess among twin-shared out-of-frame alpha sequences. Twin sharing of out-of-frame TCR alpha was underestimated by models in monozygotic pairs. Analyses based on zero insertions could be partly confounded by invariant MAIT and iNKT cells. Fewer insertions characterized abundant cord blood beta clonotypes, whereas memory repertoires showed none.

TCRdb re-analysed the 5' RACE reads in MiXCR, keeping a single row per CDR3 protein. The table lists approximately 1.8 million distinct CDR3 sequences, less than 40% of them singletons. Per germline, CDR1 SGHAT and CDR2 FQNNGV. Trimming stripped 1 base from V and 0 bases from J, with 18 bases between. The CDR3 has 18 amino acids. Worth noting for this clonotype: The antigen is unknown.

The chain joins TRBV11-2 to TRBJ1-1; D is possibly TRBD1 (5 bases). The sequence was collected from a newborn girl in good health. Sequencing was performed on cord blood. This CDR3 is CASSLGLLRDPMNTEAFF. In DNA form, the CDR3 reads TGTGCCAGCAGCTTAGGCCTTCTCAGGGACCCTATGAACACTGAAGCTTTCTTT.